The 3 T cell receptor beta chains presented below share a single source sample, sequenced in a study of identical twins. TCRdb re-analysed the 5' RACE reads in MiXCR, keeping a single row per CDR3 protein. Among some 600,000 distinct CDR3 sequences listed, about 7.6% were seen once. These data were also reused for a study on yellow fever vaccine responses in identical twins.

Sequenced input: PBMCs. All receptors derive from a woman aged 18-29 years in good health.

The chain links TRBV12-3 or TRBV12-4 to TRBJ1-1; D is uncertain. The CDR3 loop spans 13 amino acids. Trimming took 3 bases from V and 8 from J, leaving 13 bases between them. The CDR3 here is CASSFLTDGEAFF. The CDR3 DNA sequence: TGTGCCAGCAGTTTCCTCACAGATGGGGAAGCTTTCTTT.

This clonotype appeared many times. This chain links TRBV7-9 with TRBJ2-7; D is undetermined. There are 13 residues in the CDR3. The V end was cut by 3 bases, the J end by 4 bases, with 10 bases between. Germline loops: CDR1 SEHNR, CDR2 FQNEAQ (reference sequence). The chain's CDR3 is CASSFGMIYEQYF. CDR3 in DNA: TGTGCCAGCAGCTTTGGGATGATATACGAGCAGTACTTC.

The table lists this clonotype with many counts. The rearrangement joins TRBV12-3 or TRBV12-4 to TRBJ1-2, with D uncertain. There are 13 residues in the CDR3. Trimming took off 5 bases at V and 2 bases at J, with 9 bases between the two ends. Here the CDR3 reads CASSAGTNYGYTF. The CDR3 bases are TGTGCCAGCAGTGCCGGAACGAACTATGGCTACACCTTC.